This T cell receptor beta chain emerged from a study of cytomegalovirus exposure and HLA in healthy donors. On this clone: What it binds is not known.

Study findings and constraints: In a later analysis, productive TCRs from donors in an Asian-associated ancestry cluster reportedly carried fewer N-insertions than the cohort mean.

CDR1 and CDR2 (germline): SGHRS, YFSETQ. There are 16 residues in the CDR3. Unmatched junction bases numbered 7, after V lost 4 bases and J lost 0 bases. 60 Vbeta and 13 Jbeta primers were used in PCR. Profiled with immunoSEQ multiplex PCR; TCRdb holds only in-frame clones, not every one. There are just under 250,000 clones in the sample; 82% occur only once, and around 5.4% lies in the top ten. The TCR comes from a woman in her forties in good health and CMV-seropositive. The sequenced sample consisted of PBMCs. The chain joins TRBV5-1 to TRBJ2-1, with TRBD1 matching 7 bases. The CDR3 sequence is CASSIGTVSSYNEQFF. The CDR3, as DNA: TGCGCCAGCAGCATAGGGACAGTTAGCTCCTACAATGAGCAGTTCTTC.